These 25 T cell receptor beta chains were all obtained from the same sample, sequenced in a study of T cell clones after liver transplantation. Assay: immunoSEQ multiplex PCR; the TCRdb copy retains only in-frame clones and omits some. Among fewer than 85,000 clones listed, roughly 85% were seen once. Sequences were derived from CD4+ T cells from blood, sampled at the 22-month timepoint. The receptors originated from a human patient who received a liver transplant. Some T cells may be graft donor cells.

This clone came up a few times. The rearrangement links TRBV19 to TRBJ1-2; TRBD1 aligns across 8 bases. Germline loops: CDR1 LNHDA, CDR2 SQIVND (reference sequence). The V and J ends lost 5 bases and 0 bases, in that order; junction bases with no gene match: 8. The CDR3 covers 16 residues. As DNA, the CDR3 is TGTGCCAGTAGTTCGACAGGGGCCAGACCTAACTATGGCTACACCTTC. It is translated as CASSSTGARPNYGYTF.

The V and J genes are TRBV7-2 and TRBJ2-5, with 10 positions matching TRBD2. Germline assignment: CDR1 SGHTA and CDR2 FQGNSA. The CDR3 has 16 amino acids. V lost 5 bases to trimming and J lost 4 bases; unmatched junction nucleotides: 10. The CDR3 sequence is CASSKGSGGATETQYF. In DNA, the CDR3 is TGTGCCAGCAGCAAGGGCAGCGGGGGGGCCACAGAGACCCAGTACTTC.

The V call is TRBV5-1, the J call TRBJ2-7; unclear D gene. V was pared by 4 bases and J by 1 base, with 12 bases between. The CDR3 length is 14 residues. Germline V gene lookup returns CDR1 SGHRS and CDR2 YFSETQ. CDR3 coding DNA: TGCGCCAGCAGCCCTAGGACGGGTTCCTACGAGCAGTACTTC. It encodes CASSPRTGSYEQYF.

The rearrangement links TRBV15 to TRBJ1-1, with a weak D call TRBD1 (6 bases). The CDR3 is made up of 16 amino acids. CDR1 and CDR2 from the germline V gene are LNHNV and YYDKDF (reference sequence). The germline V and J ends were trimmed by 0 bases and 1 base, with 12 bases remaining between them. The DNA of the CDR3 is TGTGCCACCAGCAGAGATCTAACAGGGCGGAACACTGAAGCTTTCTTT. Encoded protein: CATSRDLTGRNTEAFF.

CDR3 nucleotides: TGTGCCAGCAGCCCCCCTCCAAAAAACTACTATGGCTACACCTTC. Translation gives CASSPPPKNYYGYTF. The chain recombines TRBV5-6 with TRBJ1-2; D is unresolved. The V end lost 4 bases, the J end lost 3 bases, and 16 bases lay between the germline ends. Looked up from germline, CDR1 is SGHDT and CDR2 is YYEEEE. This CDR3 is 15 amino acids long. The full variable domain, with the rest looked up from reference TRBV5-6 and TRBJ1-2, is DAGVTQSPTHLIKTRGQQVTLRCSPKSGHDTVSWYQQALGQGPQFIFQYYEEEERQRGNFPDRFSGHQFPNYSSELNVNALLLGDSALYLCASSPPPKNYYGYTFGSGTRLTVV.

This chain links TRBV28 with TRBJ2-4; 8 bases agree with TRBD2. V shed 4 bases and J 8 bases; nucleotides not matched to a gene: 4. This CDR3 contains 13 residues. Per germline, CDR1 MDHEN and CDR2 SYDVKM. The chain's CDR3 is CASSSGGEDIQYF. The DNA of the CDR3 is TGTGCCAGCAGTTCGGGGGGGGAGGACATTCAGTACTTC. Full variable domain (rest looked up from reference TRBV28 and TRBJ2-4): DVKVTQSSRYLVKRTGEKVFLECVQDMDHENMFWYRQDPGLGLRLIYFSYDVKMKEKGDIPEGYSVSREKKERFSLILESASTNQTSMYLCASSSGGEDIQYFGAGTRLSVL.

V and J are TRBV5-4 and TRBJ2-7; D is possibly TRBD1 (6 bases). Trimming took off 4 bases at V and 6 bases at J, with 17 bases between the two ends. Per the germline V gene, CDR1 is SGHNT and CDR2 is YYREEE (reference sequence). The CDR3 loop spans 14 amino acids. The chain's CDR3 is CASSQESAGAEQYF. The CDR3 DNA is TGTGCCAGCAGCCAAGAGTCGGCAGGGGCCGAGCAGTACTTC.

The chain is built from TRBV6-6 and TRBJ1-2; D might be TRBD1 (5 bases). V was shortened by 2 bases and J by 2 bases, with 9 bases between the two germline ends. Germline CDR1 MNHNY, CDR2 SVGAGI (reference sequence). The CDR3 covers 14 residues. Here the CDR3 reads CASSYTGLNYGYTF. CDR3 in DNA: TGTGCCAGCAGTTACACGGGACTGAACTATGGCTACACCTTC.

The chain combines TRBV9 with TRBJ1-3; TRBD1 matches 8 bases. The CDR3 runs to 16 residues. Per the germline V gene, CDR1 is SGDLS and CDR2 is YYNGEE. The V segment lost 3 bases and the J segment 0 bases; nucleotides outside the gene matches: 5. The CDR3 bases are TGTGCCAGCAGCGCGACAGGGGTGGCCTCTGGAAACACCATATATTTT. Its translation is CASSATGVASGNTIYF.

The chain is built from TRBV7-3 and TRBJ2-3; 10 nucleotides agree with TRBD2. V lost 2 bases, J lost 6 bases, and 8 bases stayed unmatched. The V gene's germline CDR1 is SGHTA and CDR2 FQGTGA. CDR3 length equals 16 residues. In DNA, the CDR3 is TGTGCCAGCAGCTTAGGGCCTAGCGGGGGATCGGATACGCAGTATTTT. Protein: CASSLGPSGGSDTQYF.

The V call is TRBV9, the J call TRBJ2-3; D unclear. V gave up 3 bases and J gave up 4 bases, with 12 bases separating them. The CDR3 is 14 amino acids. Germline CDR1 is SGDLS and CDR2 is YYNGEE. Written as DNA, the CDR3 is TGTGCCAGCAGCGCGGGCAGATGGCCAGATACGCAGTATTTT. Amino acids: CASSAGRWPDTQYF.

The rearrangement joins TRBV20-1 to TRBJ1-1; no firm D call. The V end lost 2 bases, the J end lost 0 bases, and 1 base lay between the germline ends. The germline V gene has CDR1 DFQATT and CDR2 SNEGSKA (reference sequence). This CDR3 is 11 amino acids long. CDR3 in DNA: TGCAGTGCTAGATTGAACACTGAAGCTTTCTTT. Protein sequence: CSARLNTEAFF.

This clone was recorded a few times. The chain employs TRBV4-3 and TRBJ2-5; D is unclear. The CDR3 length is 18 residues. Germline CDR1 and CDR2: LGHNA and YSLEER. The V end was cut by 0 bases, the J end by 0 bases, with 17 bases between. CDR3 DNA sequence: TGCGCCAGCAGCCAAGAGCATGGGTCAGCGACCCACCAAGAGACCCAGTACTTC. Translated: CASSQEHGSATHQETQYF.

The chain links TRBV9 to TRBJ1-6, with unresolved D. This CDR3 is 13 amino acids long. V was cut by 6 bases and J by 5 bases, with 9 bases left in between. From germline, CDR1 is SGDLS and CDR2 YYNGEE. CDR3 sequence: CASNRQDNSPLHF. The CDR3 coding sequence is TGTGCCAGCAATAGGCAGGATAATTCACCCCTCCACTTT.

The chain joins TRBV19 to TRBJ1-1; 10 bases match TRBD1. The CDR3 is 15 amino acids. V was clipped by 0 bases and J by 5 bases; unmatched bases: 3. Germline-derived CDR1 and CDR2 are LNHDA and SQIVND (reference sequence). Here the CDR3 reads CASSIDWTGGTEAFF. In nucleotides, the CDR3 is TGTGCCAGTAGTATAGATTGGACAGGGGGGACTGAAGCTTTCTTT.

The CDR3 DNA reads TGTGCCAGCAGCCCCCCAGGTGCGGGAAACAATGAGCAGTTCTTC. Amino acid sequence: CASSPPGAGNNEQFF. The chain links TRBV7-3 to TRBJ2-1, with a possible D match to TRBD2 (6 bases). This CDR3 has 15 residues. Germline V gives CDR1 SGHTA, CDR2 FQGTGA. Trimming stripped 5 bases from V and 5 bases from J, with 16 bases between. The whole variable domain, remainder taken from reference TRBV7-3 and TRBJ2-1, is GAGVSQTPSNKVTEKGKYVELRCDPISGHTALYWYRQSLGQGPEFLIYFQGTGAADDSGLPNDRFFAVRPEGSVSTLKIQRTERGDSAVYLCASSPPGAGNNEQFFGPGTRLTVL.

The chain recombines TRBV7-9 with TRBJ2-1, with 9 bases that match TRBD2. The CDR3 runs 16 residues. The germline V gene has CDR1 SEHNR and CDR2 FQNEAQ (reference sequence). After removal of 5 bases from V and 3 bases from J, the junction contained 8 bases not matched to a gene. The CDR3 DNA follows: TGTGCCAGCAGCCCCCAGACTAGCGGTCGCTACAATGAGCAGTTCTTC. This codes for CASSPQTSGRYNEQFF. Full variable domain (missing parts from reference TRBV7-9 and TRBJ2-1): DTGVSQNPRHKITKRGQNVTFRCDPISEHNRLYWYRQTLGQGPEFLTYFQNEAQLEKSRLLSDRFSAERPKGSFSTLEIQRTEQGDSAMYLCASSPQTSGRYNEQFFGPGTRLTVL.

The rearrangement links TRBV5-1 to TRBJ1-1; TRBD1 is a possible D gene (5 bases). CDR1 is SGHRS, CDR2 YFSETQ, per germline. The length of the CDR3 is 12 residues. Trimming took 4 bases from V and 12 from J, leaving 16 bases between them. The CDR3: CASSQLGGETFF. The DNA of the CDR3 is TGCGCCAGCAGCCAACTGGGAGGGGAAACTTTCTTT.

The sample holds one count of this clone. The chain employs TRBV7-2 and TRBJ2-7; D is possibly TRBD1 (5 bases). Germline CDR1 and CDR2: SGHTA and FQGNSA. V was cut by 1 base and J by 1 base, with 11 bases left in between. The CDR3 loop spans 15 amino acids. As DNA, the CDR3 is TGTGCCAGCAGCTTAGGGGGCGCCCAATCCTACGAGCAGTACTTC. Protein product: CASSLGGAQSYEQYF.

The chain joins TRBV5-1 to TRBJ1-3; D perhaps matches TRBD1 (6 bases). The ends were cut back, 0 bases at V and 2 bases at J, with 9 bases in the middle. Germline-derived CDR1 and CDR2 are SGHRS and YFSETQ. The CDR3 is 15 residues long. The chain's CDR3 is CASSLEDRTGNTIYF. The CDR3 nucleotides read TGCGCCAGCAGCTTGGAAGACAGGACTGGAAACACCATATATTTT.

This chain uses TRBV5-1 with TRBJ2-1; 7 bases line up with TRBD1. CDR3 size: 14 residues. Germline CDR1 reads SGHRS; CDR2 reads YFSETQ. V lost 4 bases and J lost 7; bases outside the gene matches: 8. The DNA for the CDR3 is TGCGCCAGCAGCGGAACCGGGACAGATAATGAGCAGTTCTTC. Translating it yields CASSGTGTDNEQFF.

J is TRBJ2-2 and V is TRBV19, with D hard to call. The CDR3 covers 16 residues. The germline V gene encodes CDR1 LNHDA and CDR2 SQIVND (reference sequence). Trimming shortened V by 7 bases and J by 3 bases, and 18 bases separated the two germline ends. The CDR3 bases are TGTGCCAGTACCGAATCCGCATCCCCGTACACCGGGGAGCTGTTTTTT. Translated: CASTESASPYTGELFF. Based on the CDR3 plus reference TRBV19 and TRBJ2-2, the full variable domain is DGGITQSPKYLFRKEGQNVTLSCEQNLNHDAMYWYRQDPGQGLRLIYYSQIVNDFQKGDIAEGYSVSREKKESFPLTVTSAQKNPTAFYLCASTESASPYTGELFFGEGSRLTVL.

Only a few counts were recorded for this clone. The chain uses TRBV28 and TRBJ1-4, with TRBD1 matching 7 bases. With 7 bases clipped from V and 2 bases from J, the junction kept 4 bases outside the gene matches. Germline assignment: CDR1 MDHEN and CDR2 SYDVKM. The CDR3 is 14 residues long. DNA for the CDR3: TGTGCCAGCACGGTAGGGGGCACTAATGAAAAACTGTTTTTT. Encoded protein: CASTVGGTNEKLFF.

The V call is TRBV6-1, the J call TRBJ2-7; D is undetermined. Germline loops: CDR1 MNHNS, CDR2 SASEGT. V was pared by 7 bases and J by 7 bases, with 17 bases between. This CDR3 is built from 13 residues. In DNA form, the CDR3 reads TGTGCCAGCACTTCCCGGGCCTCTAGAGAGCAGTACTTC. Protein: CASTSRASREQYF.

The J gene is TRBJ2-3, the V gene TRBV29-1, with D unresolved. The CDR3 has 13 residues. Looked up from germline, CDR1 is SQVTM and CDR2 is ANQGSEA. V was shortened by 7 bases and J by 1 base, with 12 bases between the two germline ends. This CDR3 reads CSALQAGTDTQYF. Here the CDR3 DNA reads TGCAGCGCGCTTCAGGCGGGCACAGATACGCAGTATTTT.